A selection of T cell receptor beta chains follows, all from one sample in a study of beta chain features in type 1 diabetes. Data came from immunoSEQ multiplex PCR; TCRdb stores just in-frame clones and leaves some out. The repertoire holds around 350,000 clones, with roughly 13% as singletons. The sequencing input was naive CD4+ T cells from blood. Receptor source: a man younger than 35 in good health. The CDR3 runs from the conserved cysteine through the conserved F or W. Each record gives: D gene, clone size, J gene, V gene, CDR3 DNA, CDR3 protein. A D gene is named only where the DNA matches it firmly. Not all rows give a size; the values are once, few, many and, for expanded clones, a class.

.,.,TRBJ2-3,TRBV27,TGTGCCAGCAGGAGAGATCCTGCTAGCACAGATACGCAGTATTTT,CASRRDPASTDTQYF
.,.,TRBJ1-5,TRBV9,TGTGCCAGCAGCGGCACGGATGGCCTAGGTAATCAGCCCCAGCATTTT,CASSGTDGLGNQPQHF
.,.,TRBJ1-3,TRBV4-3,TGCGCCAGCAGCCAAGATAAGGGGTTCGGAAACACCATATATTTT,CASSQDKGFGNTIYF
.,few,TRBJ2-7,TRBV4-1,TGCGCCAGCAGCCCACATACAGGGACCGAGCAGTACTTC,CASSPHTGTEQYF
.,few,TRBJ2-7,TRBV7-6,TGTGCCAGCAGCTTAGCGCACGCGTCCCTCCGTGGTGAGCAGTACTTC,CASSLAHASLRGEQYF
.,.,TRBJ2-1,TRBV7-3,TGTGCCAGCAGCGCCAACTCACGCGGTGAGCAGTTCTTC,CASSANSRGEQFF
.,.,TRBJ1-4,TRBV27,TGTGCCAGCGGCCTAATTCGAGACTCTAATGAAAAACTGTTTTTT,CASGLIRDSNEKLFF
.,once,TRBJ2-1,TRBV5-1,TGCGCCAGCAGTAAGGACACCCGGAAACCCGAGCAGTTCTTC,CASSKDTRKPEQFF
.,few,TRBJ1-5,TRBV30,TGTGCCTGGAGTGGTCTCTCGTCAGGCTTCGGCAATCAGCCCCAGCATTTT,CAWSGLSSGFGNQPQHF
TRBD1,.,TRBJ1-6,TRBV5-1,TGCGCCAGCAGGGGGGCCGGGACAGTTGATTCACCCCTCCACTTT,CASRGAGTVDSPLHF
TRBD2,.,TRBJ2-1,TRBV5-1,TGCGCCAGCAGCTTGGTTCTAGCGGGAGTTTCCAATGAGCAGTTCTTC,CASSLVLAGVSNEQFF
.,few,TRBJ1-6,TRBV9,TGTGCCAGCAGCCGCGAGGGACCCCTCCACTTT,CASSREGPLHF
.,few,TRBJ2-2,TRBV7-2,TGTGCCAGCAGCTTTAGCGGCACCTACACCGGGGAGCTGTTTTTT,CASSFSGTYTGELFF
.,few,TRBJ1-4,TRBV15,TGTGCCACCAGCCCCGGGGACTTCGGTGGAAAACTGTTTTTT,CATSPGDFGGKLFF
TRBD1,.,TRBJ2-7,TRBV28,TGTGCCAGCAGAGTGACAGGGGGCTACGAGCAGTACTTC,CASRVTGGYEQYF
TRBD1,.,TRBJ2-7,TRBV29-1,TGCAGCGTAAGACAGGGGGCGCGAGAGCAGTACTTC,CSVRQGAREQYF
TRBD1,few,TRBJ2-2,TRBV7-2,TGTGCCAGCAGCTTTTTCCAGGGGGCCGGGGAGCTGTTTTTT,CASSFFQGAGELFF
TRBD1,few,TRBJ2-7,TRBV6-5,TGTGCCAGCAGTTACTCGAGGACAGGCGCCTACGAGCAGTACTTC,CASSYSRTGAYEQYF
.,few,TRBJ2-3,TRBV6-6,TGTGCCAGCCAATCTACCTATACGCAGTATTTT,CASQSTYTQYF
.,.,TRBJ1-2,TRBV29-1,TGCAGCGTTGCGAGGAGACAGCCTAACTATGGCTACACCTTC,CSVARRQPNYGYTF
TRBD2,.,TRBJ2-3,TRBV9,TGTGCCAGCAGCGTAGGTTTTCGGGAGGGGGATACGCAGTATTTT,CASSVGFREGDTQYF
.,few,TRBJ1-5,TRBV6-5,TGTGCCAGCAGTCGAGGGACATCAAGTCAGCCCCAGCATTTT,CASSRGTSSQPQHF
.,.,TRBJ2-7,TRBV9,TGTGCCAGCAGCGCGGGTAGACGGCAGTACTTC,CASSAGRRQYF
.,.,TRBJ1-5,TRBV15,TGTGCCACCAGCAGACCAAATCAGCCCCAGCATTTT,CATSRPNQPQHF
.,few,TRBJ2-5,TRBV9,TGTGCCAGCAGCGTAGATCTCGGAGAGACCCAGTACTTC,CASSVDLGETQYF
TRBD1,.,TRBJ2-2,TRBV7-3,TGTGCCAGCAGCCCGGGACAGGGTGTCCCCGGGGAGCTGTTTTTT,CASSPGQGVPGELFF
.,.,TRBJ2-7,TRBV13,TGTGCCAGCAGCTTAGAGGGGCTAGCGTCCCACGAGCAGTACTTC,CASSLEGLASHEQYF
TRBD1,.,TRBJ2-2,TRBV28,TGTGCCAGCAGACGAACCGGGACAGTCGGCACCGGGGAGCTGTTTTTT,CASRRTGTVGTGELFF
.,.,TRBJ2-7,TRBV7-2,TGTGCCAGCAGCTTACGGGGGGCATTGCTCTACGAGCAGTACTTC,CASSLRGALLYEQYF
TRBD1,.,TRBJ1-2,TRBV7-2,TGTGCCAGCAGCGAAGGGGCAGGGGGCGTCTATGGCTACACCTTC,CASSEGAGGVYGYTF
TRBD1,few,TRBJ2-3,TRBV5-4,TGTGCCAGCAGCGGACGACAGGGGCGCACAGATACGCAGTATTTT,CASSGRQGRTDTQYF
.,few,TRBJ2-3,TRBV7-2,TGTGCCAGCAGCATGACACTAGCAGTCACAGATACGCAGTATTTT,CASSMTLAVTDTQYF
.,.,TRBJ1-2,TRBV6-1,TGTGCCAGCAGTCGGTTCCTACAGGGCGGCTACACCTTC,CASSRFLQGGYTF
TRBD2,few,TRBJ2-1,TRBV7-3,TGTGCCAGCAGCCTCACCCCGGGGGGGAGGGCCTACAATGAGCAGTTCTTC,CASSLTPGGRAYNEQFF
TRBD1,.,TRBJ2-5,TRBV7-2,TGTGCCAGCAGGAGGACAGGGGCGAAAGAGACCCAGTACTTC,CASRRTGAKETQYF
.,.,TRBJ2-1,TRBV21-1,TGTGCCAGCAGCAAAGTAGGCGTCAGGCTAGCGGACAATGAGCAGTTCTTC,CASSKVGVRLADNEQFF
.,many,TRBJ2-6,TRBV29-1,TGCAGCGTTGAAGCCCAGGGGTTCTCCGGGGCCAACGTCCTGACTTTC,CSVEAQGFSGANVLTF
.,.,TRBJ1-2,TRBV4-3,TGCGCCAGCAGCCAAGATCGGACCCCGCGGGTCTATGGCTACACCTTC,CASSQDRTPRVYGYTF
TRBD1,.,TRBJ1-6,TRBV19,TGTGCCAGTAGTTCCTACACGCGGACAGGGAACTCACCCCTCCACTTT,CASSSYTRTGNSPLHF
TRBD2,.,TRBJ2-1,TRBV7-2,TGTGCCAGCAGCTTCGGACTAGCGGGGGGCAATGAGCAGTTCTTC,CASSFGLAGGNEQFF
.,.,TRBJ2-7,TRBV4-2,TGTGCCAGCAGCCTCGAGCCTTCCTACGAGCAGTACTTC,CASSLEPSYEQYF
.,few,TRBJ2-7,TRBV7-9,TGTGCCAGCAGTCCCCCTGGGCCCTACGAGCAGTACTTC,CASSPPGPYEQYF
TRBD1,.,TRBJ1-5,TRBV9,TGTGCCAGCAGCGTAGAGGGACAGCTCTATAGCAATCAGCCCCAGCATTTT,CASSVEGQLYSNQPQHF
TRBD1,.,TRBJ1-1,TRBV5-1,TGCGCCAGCAGCTCAGGGGGCCCGAACACTGAAGCTTTCTTT,CASSSGGPNTEAFF
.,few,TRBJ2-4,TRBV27,TGTGCCAGCAGTTTCCTACTAGATCTAGCCAAAAACATTCAGTACTTC,CASSFLLDLAKNIQYF
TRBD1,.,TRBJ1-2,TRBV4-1,TGCGCCAGCAGTGCCAGGACAGGGGTAATCTATGGCTACACCTTC,CASSARTGVIYGYTF
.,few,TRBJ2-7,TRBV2,TGTGCCAGCATTTACCTTACTACCTACGAGCAGTACTTC,CASIYLTTYEQYF
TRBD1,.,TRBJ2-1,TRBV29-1,TGCAGCGTAGTCACTGCCGGGACAGGGGACAATGAGCAGTTCTTC,CSVVTAGTGDNEQFF
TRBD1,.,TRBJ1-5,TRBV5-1,TGCGCCAGCAGCGAGGGACAGGGGAATCAGCCCCAGCATTTT,CASSEGQGNQPQHF
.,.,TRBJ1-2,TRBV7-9,TGTGCCAGCAGCTTATTCAGGGAAGGCTACACCTTC,CASSLFREGYTF
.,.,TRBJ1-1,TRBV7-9,TGTGCCAGCAGCTTAGTAACGGGGAGAGCTTTCTTT,CASSLVTGRAFF
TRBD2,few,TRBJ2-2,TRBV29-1,TGCAGCGCCCGACTAGCGGGAGGGCCCGGGGAGCTGTTTTTT,CSARLAGGPGELFF
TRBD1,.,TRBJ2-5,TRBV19,TGTGCCAGTAGTTCGGACAGGATGGAGACCCAGTACTTC,CASSSDRMETQYF
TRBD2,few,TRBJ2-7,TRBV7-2,TGTGCCAGCAGAATAGCGGGGGGCGCCTACGAGCAGTACTTC,CASRIAGGAYEQYF